This entry features one T cell receptor beta chain sequence. Its matching antigen is unknown. This sample was taken from a study of Ad26.COV2.S vaccination and SARS-CoV-2 variants. About the study: Once or twice, 56 days apart, Ad26.COV2.S was delivered intramuscularly.

Treatment noted: some 20 received Ad26.COV2.S at low or high dose, single or two shots; about 5 received placebo; per-sample allocation not given. All samples were drawn on day 63, counting from the first vaccine or placebo injection. Germline lookup yields CDR1 MNHNY and CDR2 SVGAGI (reference sequence). This CDR3 is built from 12 residues. V was cut by 6 bases and J by 2 bases, with 7 bases left in between. Study outcomes and limitations: Participants in the vaccine arm had higher spike-specific TCR breadth; placebo recipients had lower.

The repertoire was sequenced with immunoSEQ multiplex PCR; TCRdb's copy has only in-frame clones and lacks some. The repertoire consists of more than 300,000 clones, with about 86% occurring once and the leading ten covering 1.9%. This TCR was recovered from a person between 18 and 65 years old who received the Ad26.COV2.S COVID-19 vaccine or a placebo. The chain combines TRBV6-6 with TRBJ1-1, with D unresolved. The sequencing here drew on peripheral blood, taken in a trial of Ad26.COV2.S vaccine versus placebo. The CDR3 DNA sequence: TGTGCCAGCAGCGTAATCAACACTGAAGCTTTCTTT. This sequence encodes CASSVINTEAFF.